The sequence of this TCR beta chain was determined in a study of neoadjuvant anti-PD-1 for oral cavity cancer. Germline V lookup: CDR1 SGHVS, CDR2 FNYEAQ. V was pared by 0 bases and J by 2 bases, with 8 bases between. This CDR3 has 14 amino acids. Using immunoSEQ multiplex PCR, the repertoire was profiled, and TCRdb retains in-frame clones only, with some absent. The table shows 72,000 or so clones, with 83% occurring only once. The specimen was PBMCs, collected before nivolumab (anti-PD-1) treatment. J is TRBJ2-7 and V is TRBV7-6, with unresolved D. This TCR was sampled from a person between 35 and 79 years old with oral cavity squamous cell carcinoma. This CDR3 reads CASSLAVTAYEQYF. CDR3 nucleotides: TGTGCCAGCAGCTTAGCGGTAACAGCCTACGAGCAGTACTTC.